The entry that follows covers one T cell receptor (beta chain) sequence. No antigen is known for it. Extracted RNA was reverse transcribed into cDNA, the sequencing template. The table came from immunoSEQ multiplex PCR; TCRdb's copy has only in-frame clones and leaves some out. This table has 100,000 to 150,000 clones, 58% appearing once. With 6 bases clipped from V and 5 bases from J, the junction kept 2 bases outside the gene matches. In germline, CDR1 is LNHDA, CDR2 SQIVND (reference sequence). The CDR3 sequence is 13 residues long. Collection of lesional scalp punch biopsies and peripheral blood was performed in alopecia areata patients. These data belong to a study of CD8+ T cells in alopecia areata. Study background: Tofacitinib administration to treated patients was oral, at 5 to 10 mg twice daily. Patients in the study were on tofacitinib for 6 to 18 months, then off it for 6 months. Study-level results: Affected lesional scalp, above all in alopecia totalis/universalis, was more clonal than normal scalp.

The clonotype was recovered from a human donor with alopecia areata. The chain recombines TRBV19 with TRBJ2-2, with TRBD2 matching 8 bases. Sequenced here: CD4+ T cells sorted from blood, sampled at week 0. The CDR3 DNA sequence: TGTGCCAGTAGACCGGGAGGGACCGGGGAGCTGTTTTTT. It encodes CASRPGGTGELFF. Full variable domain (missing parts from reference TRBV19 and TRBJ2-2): DGGITQSPKYLFRKEGQNVTLSCEQNLNHDAMYWYRQDPGQGLRLIYYSQIVNDFQKGDIAEGYSVSREKKESFPLTVTSAQKNPTAFYLCASRPGGTGELFFGEGSRLTVL.